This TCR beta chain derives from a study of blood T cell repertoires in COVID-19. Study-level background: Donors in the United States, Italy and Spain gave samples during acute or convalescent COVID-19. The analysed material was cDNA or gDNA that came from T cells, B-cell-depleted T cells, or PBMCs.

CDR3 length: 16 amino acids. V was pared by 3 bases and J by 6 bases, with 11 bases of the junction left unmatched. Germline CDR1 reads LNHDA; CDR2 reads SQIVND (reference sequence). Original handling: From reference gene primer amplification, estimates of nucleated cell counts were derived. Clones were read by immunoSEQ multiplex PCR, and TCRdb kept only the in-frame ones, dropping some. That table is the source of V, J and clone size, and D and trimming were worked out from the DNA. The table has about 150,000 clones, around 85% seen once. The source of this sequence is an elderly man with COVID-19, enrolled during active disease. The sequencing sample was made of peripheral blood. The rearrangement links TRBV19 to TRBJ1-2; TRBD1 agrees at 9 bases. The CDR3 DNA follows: TGTGCCAGTAGTATTGCGGGACAGGGCTCGGCTGATGGCTACACCTTC. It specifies CASSIAGQGSADGYTF.